This entry is about one TCR beta chain. Antigen: not known. This CDR3 fails to terminate in the conserved phenylalanine or tryptophan, so it likely reflects a read error. No DNA is shown, since the ends of the CDR3 on it are uncertain; the CDR3 is the one TCRdb lists. The data are from a study of molecular identifiers for immune sequencing clone quantification. Study-level findings and limits: Jurkat TCR RNA from one cell was spiked into some 1 million naive cells, and it was reportedly detectable there. In cases of identical TCR molecules sharing a barcode, highly expanded clone sizes could be underestimated.

TCRdb called the PCR reads again in MiXCR, with one record for every CDR3 protein. The sample lists roughly 55,000 distinct CDR3 sequences; approximately 40% were seen once. Germline assignment: CDR1 LGHNA and CDR2 YNFKEQ. Ends included, the CDR3 has 15 residues. The sample was naive CD8+ T cells from blood, with Jurkat cell RNA spiked in. Subset of the sample: FACS-sorted CD8+CD4-CCR7+CD45RA+ naive T cells. The chain employs TRBV4-2 and TRBJ1-4; the D call TRBD1 from the table was never checked on the DNA. The sequence derives from a human donor in good health. Some libraries in this study had Jurkat cell RNA spiked in. CDR3: CASSSRTERNEKLIL.